Presented here are 30 T cell receptor beta chains from one specimen sequenced in a study of beta chain features in type 1 diabetes (dated by TCRdb to 2017 to 2018). The library was built by means of the immunoSEQ multiplex PCR assay. All of the isolated RNA was reverse transcribed with the High Capacity cDNA Reverse Transcription Kit, so expressed TCRB transcripts were sequenced. Entries here come from immuneACCESS through TCRdb and include only in-frame sequences with V and J called. Some clones fail to appear in such tables; in the studies checked, an unresolved V gene covers under half of the shortfall, and the cause of the remainder is unknown. The sample yields about 230,000 clones; over 7.5% were counted once. In total, the top ten clones hold about 0.03% of the sample. The sample consisted of naive CD4+ T cells from blood. What this sample's cell subset or site label stands for: true naive CD4+ T cells. The receptors shown here come from a woman between 18 and 29 years old in good health.

The rearrangement joins TRBV18 to TRBJ1-1; 8 bases agree with TRBD1. V shed 3 bases, J shed 11 bases, and the junction held 5 bases outside the gene matches. Per germline, CDR1 KGHSH and CDR2 LQKENI. The CDR3 runs 12 residues. CDR3 protein: CASSPQGASAFF. Written as DNA, the CDR3 is TGTGCCAGCTCACCGCAGGGGGCTTCTGCTTTCTTT. Drawing the rest from reference TRBV18 and TRBJ1-1, the complete variable domain is NAGVMQNPRHLVRRRGQEARLRCSPMKGHSHVYWYRQLPEEGLKFMVYLQKENIIDESGMPKERFSAEFPKEGPSILRIQQVVRGDSAAYFCASSPQGASAFFGQGTRLTVV.

This clone was observed a few times. The J gene is TRBJ1-1, the V gene TRBV30; unclear D gene. Deletions cut 0 bases from V and 1 base from J, with 6 bases between. This CDR3 has 13 amino acids. The V gene's germline CDR1 is GTSNPN and CDR2 SVGIG (reference sequence). The CDR3 spells CAWSVEANTEAFF. DNA for the CDR3: TGTGCCTGGAGTGTCGAGGCGAACACTGAAGCTTTCTTT.

There are a few counts of this clone. The chain uses TRBV18 and TRBJ2-7; tentative D call: TRBD1 (5 bases). The CDR3 has 15 amino acids. The V gene lost 3 bases and the J gene lost 5 bases, with 17 bases spanning the gap. Germline assignment: CDR1 KGHSH and CDR2 LQKENI. CDR3 sequence: CASSPFGRAVDEQYF. CDR3 nucleotides: TGTGCCAGCTCACCGTTCGGCAGGGCGGTCGACGAGCAGTACTTC.

This clone came up a few times. The same CDR3 is also encoded by other DNA sequences in this sample. The chain joins TRBV5-4 to TRBJ2-7; tentative D call: TRBD1 (5 bases). The germline V and J ends were trimmed by 3 bases and 1 base, with 11 bases remaining between them. Germline loops: CDR1 SGHNT, CDR2 YYREEE (reference sequence). The CDR3 has 14 amino acids. The CDR3, as DNA: TGTGCCAGCAGCTCGGGCAGGGATTCCTACGAGCAGTACTTC. It codes for CASSSGRDSYEQYF.

This clone was detected only a few times. The V gene is TRBV2, the J gene TRBJ1-2; no clear D gene. There are 15 residues in the CDR3. Trimming pared 4 bases from V and 2 bases from J, leaving 14 bases between. Germline V CDR1 and CDR2: SNHLY, FYNNEI. CDR3 residues: CASSAYRTGNYGYTF. CDR3 bases: TGTGCCAGCAGTGCATACCGGACGGGGAACTATGGCTACACCTTC.

The rearrangement links TRBV11-2 to TRBJ1-2, with D possibly being TRBD1 (5 bases). CDR1 SGHAT and CDR2 FQNNGV come from the germline V gene. The CDR3 runs 15 residues. Trimming stripped 1 base from V and 3 bases from J, with 12 bases between. The CDR3 region has the DNA TGTGCCAGCAGCTTAGCTGGCCAGGGCGACTATGGCTACACCTTC. Translation: CASSLAGQGDYGYTF.

The J gene is TRBJ1-2, the V gene TRBV10-3, with TRBD1 matching 8 bases. Germline CDR1 is ENHRY and CDR2 is SYGVKD. Trimming took 0 bases from V and 7 from J; bases not matched to a gene: 1. There are 13 residues in the CDR3. DNA for the CDR3: TGTGCCATCAGTGAGTCGCAGGGGGCTGGCTACACCTTC. Residues: CAISESQGAGYTF.

V is TRBV5-5 and J is TRBJ1-1; D is unclear. The CDR3 runs 12 residues. V was clipped by 4 bases and J by 3 bases, with 7 bases between them. Germline CDR1 is SGHKS and CDR2 is YYEKEE (reference sequence). The CDR3 sequence is CASSNRDTEAFF. CDR3 bases: TGTGCCAGCAGCAACCGGGACACTGAAGCTTTCTTT.

This clone was counted only a few times. The chain employs TRBV4-2 and TRBJ1-4; D is possibly TRBD1 (5 bases). This CDR3 comprises 17 residues. Trimming stripped 4 bases from V and 8 bases from J, with 23 bases between. Germline V gene sequence: CDR1 LGHNA, CDR2 YNFKEQ. The CDR3 DNA follows: TGTGCCAGCAGCCCCCGGGGGAGGGGCGATATCGGGGAAAAACTGTTTTTT. It yields the protein CASSPRGRGDIGEKLFF.

This rearrangement joins TRBV5-4 to TRBJ1-1; 7 bases map to TRBD1. CDR3 size: 15 residues. Looked up from germline, CDR1 is SGHNT and CDR2 is YYREEE (reference sequence). V was pared by 5 bases and J by 0 bases, with 7 bases of the junction left unmatched. CDR3 in DNA: TGTGCCAGCAGTGCCGCTACAGGGGTGAACACTGAAGCTTTCTTT. This encodes CASSAATGVNTEAFF.

The rearrangement links TRBV7-7 to TRBJ2-2; possibly TRBD2 for D (6 bases). CDR3 length: 18 amino acids. V lost 1 base to trimming and J lost 2 bases, with 17 bases between them. The V gene's germline CDR1 is SSHAT and CDR2 FNYEAQ (reference sequence). CDR3 loop: CASSLESGRGINTGELFF. CDR3 bases: TGTGCCAGCAGCTTAGAGTCAGGCCGCGGGATAAACACCGGGGAGCTGTTTTTT.

This clone has only a few counts. This sequence joins TRBV5-1 and TRBJ2-7, with 9 bases matching TRBD2. The CDR3 length is 14 residues. CDR1 is SGHRS and CDR2 is YFSETQ in the germline V gene. The V segment lost 4 bases and the J segment 3 bases; nucleotides outside the gene matches: 5. CDR3 in amino acids: CASSHSGGHYEQYF. The DNA for the CDR3 is TGCGCCAGCAGCCATAGCGGGGGACACTACGAGCAGTACTTC.

A few counts support this clone. The chain has TRBV9 and TRBJ1-4; D gene unclear. CDR3 length equals 14 residues. The V and J ends lost 0 bases and 7 bases respectively, with 10 bases between them. In germline, CDR1 is SGDLS, CDR2 YYNGEE. The CDR3 region has the DNA TGTGCCAGCAGCGTAGCACAAGATGGTGAAAAACTGTTTTTT. It encodes CASSVAQDGEKLFF.

This chain uses TRBV5-1 with TRBJ1-2, with D unresolved. The CDR3 has 13 residues. Germline V lookup: CDR1 SGHRS, CDR2 YFSETQ. V gave up 2 bases and J gave up 3 bases, with 8 bases separating them. This CDR3 reads CASSLAGDYGYTF. As DNA, the CDR3 is TGCGCCAGCAGCTTAGCAGGCGACTATGGCTACACCTTC.

The rearrangement links TRBV6-6 to TRBJ2-3, with D possibly being TRBD1 (6 bases). Germline CDR1 MNHNY, CDR2 SVGAGI (reference sequence). The germline V and J ends were trimmed by 2 bases and 5 bases, with 11 bases remaining between them. The CDR3 covers 14 residues. CDR3 sequence: CASSYGGLVDTQYF. DNA for the CDR3: TGTGCCAGCAGTTACGGGGGCTTGGTAGATACGCAGTATTTT.

This clone has just a few counts. V gene TRBV19 combines with J gene TRBJ1-5; 7 bases line up with TRBD1. CDR1 is LNHDA and CDR2 is SQIVND in the germline V gene (reference sequence). V lost 2 bases, J lost 9 bases, and 10 bases stayed unmatched. The CDR3 length is 15 residues. The CDR3 DNA reads as TGTGCCAGTAGTATATCTACAGGGGTTTCGGTGCCCCAGCATTTT. The encoded protein is CASSISTGVSVPQHF.

The sample holds a few counts of this clone. The chain is built from TRBV30 and TRBJ2-5; 8 bases line up with TRBD1. The germline CDR1 and CDR2 sequences are GTSNPN and SVGIG (reference sequence). J gave up 5 bases and V 0 bases, and 5 bases lay outside the gene matches. This CDR3 has 14 amino acids. CDR3 in DNA: TGTGCCTGGAGTGTACCAGGGGGCGGTGAGACCCAGTACTTC. Translating gives CAWSVPGGGETQYF.

The chain joins TRBV7-2 to TRBJ1-2, with D uncertain. Germline CDR1 is SGHTA and CDR2 is FQGNSA. The CDR3 is 15 residues long. The V end lost 4 bases, the J end lost 0 bases, and 12 bases lay between the germline ends. The chain's CDR3 is CASSSPSRSNYGYTF. The CDR3, as DNA: TGTGCCAGCAGCTCCCCGTCGAGATCTAACTATGGCTACACCTTC. Combining the CDR3 with reference TRBV7-2 and TRBJ1-2 gives the whole variable domain GAGVSQSPSNKVTEKGKDVELRCDPISGHTALYWYRQSLGQGLEFLIYFQGNSAPDKSGLPSDRFSAERTGGSVSTLTIQRTQQEDSAVYLCASSSPSRSNYGYTFGSGTRLTVV.

Regarding this clone: This may arise from a read error, as a much more abundant clone is one base away. CDR3 nucleotide sequence: TGCGTCAGCAGCCAGCCCCCAGCAGGGATAAATCAGCCCCAGCATTTT. Encoded protein: CVSSQPPAGINQPQHF. V usage is TRBV4-1 and J usage is TRBJ1-5; D may be TRBD1 (5 bases). Germline V gene data show CDR1 as MGHRA and CDR2 as YSYEKL. The CDR3 is 16 residues long.

The V call is TRBV18, the J call TRBJ1-1; no definite D call. The ends were cut back, 3 bases at V and 4 bases at J, with 12 bases in the middle. Per the germline V gene, CDR1 is KGHSH and CDR2 is LQKENI. The CDR3 loop spans 14 amino acids. The CDR3 spells CASSPYQRGTEAFF. The CDR3 nucleotides are TGTGCCAGCTCACCGTACCAACGGGGCACTGAAGCTTTCTTT.

This clone has only a few counts. V is TRBV6-1 and J is TRBJ1-2; D perhaps matches TRBD1 (6 bases). Trimming took 6 bases from V and 2 from J, leaving 13 bases between them. The V gene's germline CDR1 is MNHNS and CDR2 SASEGT. CDR3 length: 14 amino acids. The DNA of the CDR3 is TGTGCCAGCAGAGATGGACAGCGCAACTATGGCTACACCTTC. Protein product: CASRDGQRNYGYTF.

This chain connects TRBV25-1 to TRBJ1-2, with no clear D. The CDR3 runs 15 residues. The V and J ends lost 1 base and 8 bases respectively, with 17 bases between them. The germline CDR1 and CDR2 sequences are MGHDK and SYGVNS. The CDR3 nucleotides are TGTGCCAGCAGTGAATTTCAGCGTACGACGGGGGGCTACACCTTC. This gives the protein CASSEFQRTTGGYTF.

The V and J genes are TRBV9 and TRBJ2-5; TRBD2 matches 9 bases. The CDR3 has 15 residues. The V segment lost 2 bases and the J segment 5 bases; nucleotides outside the gene matches: 7. The V gene's germline CDR1 is SGDLS and CDR2 YYNGEE. CDR3 in DNA: TGTGCCAGCAGCGTCGCAGCACTAGCGGGCGAGACCCAGTACTTC. It yields the protein CASSVAALAGETQYF.

J is TRBJ2-7 and V is TRBV7-9; 9 bases align to TRBD1. Germline V CDR1 and CDR2: SEHNR, FQNEAQ (reference sequence). CDR3 size: 13 residues. After removal of 4 bases from V and 5 bases from J, the junction contained 3 bases not matched to a gene. CDR3 region: CASSWDRVHEQYF. The CDR3 nucleotides are TGTGCCAGCAGCTGGGACAGGGTACACGAGCAGTACTTC.

The chain has TRBV4-2 and TRBJ2-7; TRBD2 might be the D (6 bases). CDR1 is LGHNA and CDR2 is YNFKEQ in the germline V gene. CDR3 size: 14 residues. The V end lost 4 bases, the J end lost 2 bases, and 12 bases lay between the germline ends. The CDR3: CASSPGSRAYEQYF. In DNA, the CDR3 is TGTGCCAGCAGCCCCGGGAGTAGGGCCTACGAGCAGTACTTC.

CDR3: CATQDIGLETQYF. As DNA, the CDR3 is TGTGCCACGCAAGACATCGGCTTGGAGACCCAGTACTTC. V is TRBV19 and J is TRBJ2-5; D not certain. CDR1 is LNHDA and CDR2 is SQIVND in the germline V gene (reference sequence). The ends were cut back, 10 bases at V and 5 bases at J, with 17 bases in the middle. The CDR3 has 13 amino acids.

This clone showed up many times. The chain employs TRBV7-2 and TRBJ1-5; 9 bases are a match to TRBD1. Germline lookup yields CDR1 SGHTA and CDR2 FQGNSA. V lost 4 bases, J lost 6 bases, and 4 bases stayed unmatched. This CDR3 has 14 amino acids. CDR3 residues: CASSSTGGRQPQHF. DNA of the CDR3: TGTGCCAGCAGCTCCACAGGGGGCCGTCAGCCCCAGCATTTT. Drawing the rest from reference TRBV7-2 and TRBJ1-5, the complete variable domain is GAGVSQSPSNKVTEKGKDVELRCDPISGHTALYWYRQSLGQGLEFLIYFQGNSAPDKSGLPSDRFSAERTGGSVSTLTIQRTQQEDSAVYLCASSSTGGRQPQHFGDGTRLSIL.

The chain couples TRBV2 to TRBJ1-1; no clear D gene. The V gene's germline CDR1 is SNHLY and CDR2 FYNNEI. V gave up 3 bases and J gave up 6 bases, with 14 bases separating them. The CDR3 spans 14 residues. CDR3 nucleotide sequence: TGTGCCAGCAGTGACGGGGTGGGTTATGCTGAAGCTTTCTTT. Translating it yields CASSDGVGYAEAFF.

The rearrangement links TRBV4-2 to TRBJ1-4, with D perhaps matching TRBD1 (5 bases). V lost 0 bases to trimming and J lost 7 bases, with 15 bases between them. The CDR3 extends over 16 amino acids. Germline loops: CDR1 LGHNA, CDR2 YNFKEQ. CDR3 DNA sequence: TGTGCCAGCAGCCAAGATCTTCGGCAGGGCGCTGAAAAACTGTTTTTT. This translates into CASSQDLRQGAEKLFF.

The DNA of the CDR3 is TGTGCCTGGAGTTGGGGCCAGCGTAATGAGCAGTTCTTC. It yields the protein CAWSWGQRNEQFF. J is TRBJ2-1 and V is TRBV30; D might be TRBD1 (5 bases). Trimming pared 2 bases from V and 7 bases from J, leaving 12 bases between. From germline, CDR1 is GTSNPN and CDR2 SVGIG (reference sequence). The CDR3 runs to 13 residues.